This TCR beta chain emerged from a study of T cell changes during pregnancy in multiple sclerosis. Trimming stripped 4 bases from V and 0 bases from J, with 13 bases between. Germline V gene sequence: CDR1 MDHEN, CDR2 SYDVKM. This CDR3 is 15 amino acids long. Some clones are missing from TCRdb's copy, which holds only in-frame ones; the method was immunoSEQ multiplex PCR. The table records about 100,000 clones, about 92% of them present only once. The sequence came from a female donor with multiple sclerosis, enrolled in a pregnancy study. The genes are TRBV28 and TRBJ2-7; maybe TRBD1 (6 bases). The source was peripheral blood, collected in the second trimester of pregnancy. The CDR3 DNA is TGTGCCAGCAGTTCTCCGGGACAACTCTCCTACGAGCAGTACTTC. It specifies CASSSPGQLSYEQYF.